Following are 21 T cell receptor beta chains from one sample sequenced in a study of T cell responses to AZD1222 COVID-19 vaccine. Here immunoSEQ multiplex PCR was the method, and the copy in TCRdb shows in-frame clones only, minus some. The sample contains around 110,000 clones, 90% to 95% of which appear only once. Sequencing was performed on peripheral blood, taken on day 0 of AZD1222 vaccination. These receptors came from an adult in good health.

V gene TRBV7-6 combines with J gene TRBJ2-1, with 15 bases lining up with TRBD2. The length of the CDR3 is 15 residues. V shed 4 bases and J 9 bases; nucleotides not matched to a gene: 4. The V gene's germline CDR1 is SGHVS and CDR2 FNYEAQ. The CDR3 loop is CASSSGLAGGSEQFF. The CDR3, as DNA: TGTGCCAGCAGCTCGGGACTAGCGGGAGGTAGTGAGCAGTTCTTC.

The V gene is TRBV27, the J gene TRBJ1-6; 7 nucleotides align to TRBD1. This CDR3 comprises 14 residues. The V segment lost 2 bases and the J segment 8 bases; nucleotides outside the gene matches: 3. Germline values: CDR1 MNHEY, CDR2 SMNVEV (reference sequence). CDR3 sequence: CASSLRGQYSPLHF. Written as DNA, the CDR3 is TGTGCCAGCAGTTTAAGGGGACAGTATTCACCCCTCCACTTT.

The rearrangement joins TRBV7-2 to TRBJ2-7, with 12 bases lining up with TRBD2. CDR1 is SGHTA, CDR2 FQGNSA, per germline. The length of the CDR3 is 16 residues. The V gene end was trimmed by 1 base and the J gene end by 6 bases; junction bases not matched to a gene: 7. The CDR3 DNA reads TGTGCCAGCAGCTTAGGAACTAGCGGGAGGCCGTCCGAGCAGTACTTC. Encoded protein: CASSLGTSGRPSEQYF.

The rearrangement uses TRBV4-1 and TRBJ2-1; 12 bases are shared with TRBD2. The germline gives CDR1 MGHRA, CDR2 YSYEKL. After removal of 1 base from V and 9 bases from J, the junction contained 7 bases not matched to a gene. The CDR3 consists of 16 residues. Written as DNA, the CDR3 is TGCGCCAGCAGCCAAGGTCCTAGCGGGAGGGCCGGTGAGCAGTTCTTC. It is translated as CASSQGPSGRAGEQFF.

The chain has TRBV6-2 or TRBV6-3 and TRBJ2-1, with TRBD2 matching over 7 bases. Germline V lookup: CDR1 MNHEY, CDR2 SVGEGT. The V and J ends lost 3 bases and 3 bases, in that order; junction bases with no gene match: 11. This CDR3 comprises 17 residues. CDR3 DNA: TGTGCCAGCAGTTATAACTTAGACGGCGGGAGCTACAATGAGCAGTTCTTC. Translating gives CASSYNLDGGSYNEQFF.

The V gene is TRBV19, the J gene TRBJ1-1, with 9 bases lining up with TRBD1. Trimming took 5 bases from V and 4 from J; bases not matched to a gene: 8. Germline V lookup: CDR1 LNHDA, CDR2 SQIVND (reference sequence). CDR3 length: 15 residues. The CDR3 coding sequence is TGTGCCAGTAGTTGGGACAGGGCTGTTGGCACTGAAGCTTTCTTT. Residues: CASSWDRAVGTEAFF.

The chain combines TRBV11-3 with TRBJ2-5; D gene uncertain. The CDR3 length is 12 residues. Germline V lookup: CDR1 SGHNT, CDR2 YENEEA. The V and J ends lost 1 base and 5 bases respectively, with 5 bases between them. This CDR3 reads CASSLVGETQYF. The DNA for the CDR3 is TGTGCCAGCAGCTTAGTAGGGGAGACCCAGTACTTC.

The chain carries TRBV9 and TRBJ2-1; tentative D call: TRBD2 (5 bases). V lost 4 bases and J lost 9, with 11 bases in between. CDR1 SGDLS and CDR2 YYNGEE come from the germline V gene. The CDR3 covers 12 residues. CDR3 DNA: TGTGCCAGCAGCAAGGGAGTGAGTGAGCAGTTCTTC. It yields the protein CASSKGVSEQFF.

The gene calls are TRBV5-1 and TRBJ1-6; TRBD1 matches 7 bases. V gave up 0 bases and J gave up 5 bases; unmatched junction bases: 2. From germline, CDR1 is SGHRS and CDR2 YFSETQ. CDR3 length: 15 amino acids. Here the CDR3 DNA reads TGCGCCAGCAGCTTGGCTGGGACAGATAATTCACCCCTCCACTTT. Translated: CASSLAGTDNSPLHF.

The V call is TRBV7-9, the J call TRBJ1-5; TRBD1 agrees at 10 bases. Germline trimming cut 3 bases from V and 6 bases from J; bases unmatched to any gene: 2. The germline gives CDR1 SEHNR, CDR2 FQNEAQ (reference sequence). This CDR3 has 14 residues. CDR3 nucleotide sequence: TGTGCCAGCAGCTTGACAGGGGGCGGTCAGCCCCAGCATTTT. Its translation is CASSLTGGGQPQHF.

In DNA, the CDR3 is TGCGCCAGCAGCTTTCTGGGACTAGCGGGATTAACCTACAATGAGCAGTTCTTC. Translating gives CASSFLGLAGLTYNEQFF. V is TRBV5-1 and J is TRBJ2-1, with 13 bases identical to TRBD2. This CDR3 contains 18 residues. Unmatched junction bases numbered 7, after V lost 2 bases and J lost 2 bases. Germline lookup yields CDR1 SGHRS and CDR2 YFSETQ.

The chain uses TRBV4-1 and TRBJ1-1; tentatively, D is TRBD1 (5 bases). CDR1 is MGHRA, CDR2 YSYEKL, per germline. The CDR3 runs 14 residues. Trimming stripped 9 bases from V and 0 bases from J, with 14 bases between. CDR3: CARTHRRMNTEAFF. The CDR3 DNA reads as TGCGCCAGAACCCACAGGCGAATGAACACTGAAGCTTTCTTT.

The chain joins TRBV6-5 to TRBJ2-3, with 10 nucleotides matching TRBD2. Per germline, CDR1 MNHEY and CDR2 SVGAGI. V gave up 8 bases and J gave up 11 bases; unmatched junction bases: 4. The CDR3 sequence is 11 residues long. As DNA, the CDR3 is TGTGCCAGCCTAGCGGGAGTAAGGCAGTATTTT. It translates to CASLAGVRQYF.

With regard to this clone: One end of the junction does not line up with germline, which may come from a read error. V gene TRBV27 combines with J gene TRBJ1-6, with D hard to call. The CDR3 runs to 14 residues. The germline CDR1 and CDR2 sequences are MNHEY and SMNVEV (reference sequence). CDR3 in DNA: TGTGCCAGCAGTTTTGGTACATTTTCCTCACCCCTCTACTTT. Translated, it gives CASSFGTFSSPLYF.

The chain employs TRBV27 and TRBJ1-2; D not certain. V lost 2 bases and J lost 14, with 15 bases in between. Germline CDR1 is MNHEY and CDR2 is SMNVEV (reference sequence). The CDR3 runs to 12 residues. DNA of the CDR3: TGTGCCAGCAGTTTAGATCGTGTGGAGCTGACCTTC. Translating it yields CASSLDRVELTF.

This clone was seen a single time. CDR3: CASSQSWGTEAFF. CDR3 DNA sequence: TGTGCCAGCAGTCAGTCCTGGGGGACTGAAGCTTTCTTT. The rearrangement uses TRBV27 and TRBJ1-1, with a tentative D call TRBD1 (5 bases). Trimming removed 5 bases at V and 5 bases at J, with 12 bases between. The CDR3 has 13 residues. Looked up from germline, CDR1 is MNHEY and CDR2 is SMNVEV (reference sequence).

V and J are TRBV12-3 or TRBV12-4 and TRBJ2-1; D gene unclear. V dropped 4 bases and J dropped 7 bases, with 8 bases sitting between them. CDR3 length equals 12 residues. The CDR3: CASSSMVNEQFF. For the CDR3, the DNA is TGTGCCAGCAGTTCGATGGTGAATGAGCAGTTCTTC.

This clone was observed a handful of times. This chain links TRBV10-3 with TRBJ2-7; 13 bases align to TRBD2. CDR1 and CDR2 (germline): ENHRY, SYGVKD. The CDR3 is made up of 16 amino acids. After removal of 5 bases from V and 6 bases from J, the junction contained 10 bases not matched to a gene. In nucleotides, the CDR3 is TGTGCCATCAGTCCTCGGACTAGCGGGAGTCAGAGCGAGCAGTACTTC. Its translation is CAISPRTSGSQSEQYF.

The chain carries TRBV4-1 and TRBJ1-2, with 7 bases lining up with TRBD1. CDR3 length: 16 residues. V lost 1 base to trimming and J lost 2 bases; unmatched junction nucleotides: 7. CDR1 is MGHRA and CDR2 is YSYEKL in the germline V gene. Here the CDR3 DNA reads TGCGCCAGCAGCCAAGTCCCCGGGACAGTCAACTATGGCTACACCTTC. Its translation is CASSQVPGTVNYGYTF.

The chain carries TRBV28 and TRBJ1-4, with unresolved D. Trimming took off 6 bases at V and 8 bases at J, with 13 bases between the two ends. The germline V gene encodes CDR1 MDHEN and CDR2 SYDVKM. The CDR3 is 13 amino acids. CDR3: CASSETGPEKLFF. The CDR3 coding sequence is TGTGCCAGCAGCGAGACCGGCCCAGAAAAACTGTTTTTT.

This chain connects TRBV15 to TRBJ1-6, with a possible D match to TRBD1 (6 bases). Trimming took 3 bases from V and 12 from J, leaving 18 bases between them. This CDR3 has 15 amino acids. CDR1 and CDR2 (germline): LNHNV, YYDKDF (reference sequence). In DNA form, the CDR3 reads TGTGCCACCAGCAGTCCTAGTTCTCAGGGGAAACCCCTCCACTTT. Amino acid sequence: CATSSPSSQGKPLHF.